A selection of T cell receptor beta chains follows, all from one sample in a study of blood T cell repertoires in COVID-19. Profiled with immunoSEQ multiplex PCR; TCRdb holds only in-frame clones, not every one. Here the sample spans around 250,000 clones, about four fifths being singletons. The specimen sequenced was PBMCs or T cells enriched from blood (not recorded which). The source of these receptors is a man aged 45-65 years who had recovered from COVID-19. The CDR3 runs from the conserved cysteine through the conserved F or W. D genes are given only for firm matches. Clone size appears in some rows only: once, few, many, or a class for an expanded clone.

cdr3_aa: CASSPHVRQGLNTGELFF; cdr3_nt: TGTGCCAGCTCACCCCACGTGAGACAGGGGCTGAACACCGGGGAGCTGTTTTTT; j_call: TRBJ2-2; d_call: TRBD1; clone_size: NA; v_call: TRBV18
cdr3_aa: CASSHGPQLETQYF; cdr3_nt: TGTGCCAGCTCACATGGGCCTCAATTGGAGACCCAGTACTTC; j_call: TRBJ2-5; d_call: NA; clone_size: NA; v_call: TRBV18
cdr3_aa: CASVPGLADNEQFF; cdr3_nt: TGTGCCAGCGTCCCGGGACTAGCGGACAATGAGCAGTTCTTC; j_call: TRBJ2-1; d_call: TRBD2; clone_size: NA; v_call: TRBV9
cdr3_aa: CASSSGTGKREQYF; cdr3_nt: TGCGCCAGCAGCTCAGGGACAGGGAAGCGCGAGCAGTACTTC; j_call: TRBJ2-7; d_call: TRBD1; clone_size: NA; v_call: TRBV5-1
cdr3_aa: CATRGGQGQYEQYF; cdr3_nt: TGTGCCACCCGAGGGGGACAGGGCCAATACGAGCAGTACTTC; j_call: TRBJ2-7; d_call: TRBD1; clone_size: few; v_call: TRBV7-9
cdr3_aa: CASSVGEQGVYGYTF; cdr3_nt: TGTGCCAGCAGCGTAGGGGAACAGGGGGTCTATGGCTACACCTTC; j_call: TRBJ1-2; d_call: TRBD1; clone_size: NA; v_call: TRBV9
cdr3_aa: CASSPQGGVHSPLHF; cdr3_nt: TGTGCCAGCAGTCCACAGGGGGGCGTTCATTCACCCCTCCACTTT; j_call: TRBJ1-6; d_call: TRBD1; clone_size: NA; v_call: TRBV27
cdr3_aa: CASSSPGLGVNTEAFF; cdr3_nt: TGTGCCAGCAGCTCACCGGGCCTCGGGGTGAACACTGAAGCTTTCTTT; j_call: TRBJ1-1; d_call: NA; clone_size: NA; v_call: TRBV7-8
cdr3_aa: CASRDSGVNTEAFF; cdr3_nt: TGCGCCAGCAGAGATTCAGGGGTGAACACTGAAGCTTTCTTT; j_call: TRBJ1-1; d_call: NA; clone_size: NA; v_call: TRBV10-2
cdr3_aa: CASSLAGLAGPSEQYF; cdr3_nt: TGTGCCAGCAGCTTAGCTGGGCTAGCGGGACCAAGCGAGCAGTACTTC; j_call: TRBJ2-7; d_call: TRBD2; clone_size: NA; v_call: TRBV7-2
cdr3_aa: CSVEGSAGGFYNEQFF; cdr3_nt: TGCAGCGTTGAAGGTAGCGCGGGAGGGTTCTACAATGAGCAGTTCTTC; j_call: TRBJ2-1; d_call: TRBD2; clone_size: NA; v_call: TRBV29-1
cdr3_aa: CASSPPSLLAPLDGTQYF; cdr3_nt: TGTGCCAGCAGCCCCCCCTCCTTACTAGCCCCCCTGGATGGGACCCAGTACTTC; j_call: TRBJ2-5; d_call: NA; clone_size: NA; v_call: TRBV13
cdr3_aa: CASSDSDFLGETQYF; cdr3_nt: TGTGCCAGCAGTGACTCGGACTTTTTGGGAGAGACCCAGTACTTC; j_call: TRBJ2-5; d_call: NA; clone_size: NA; v_call: TRBV6-5
cdr3_aa: CATSREGVGSGTGELFF; cdr3_nt: TGTGCCACCAGCAGAGAAGGGGTCGGAAGTGGAACCGGGGAGCTGTTTTTT; j_call: TRBJ2-2; d_call: NA; clone_size: NA; v_call: TRBV15
cdr3_aa: CASSQETRGYEKLFF; cdr3_nt: TGCGCCAGCAGCCAAGAGACCCGGGGATACGAAAAACTGTTTTTT; j_call: TRBJ1-4; d_call: NA; clone_size: NA; v_call: TRBV4-3
cdr3_aa: CASRPYGATNEKLFF; cdr3_nt: TGCGCCAGCAGGCCCTACGGTGCAACTAATGAAAAACTGTTTTTT; j_call: TRBJ1-4; d_call: NA; clone_size: NA; v_call: TRBV5-1
cdr3_aa: CASSLASRYTDTQYF; cdr3_nt: TGTGCCAGCAGCTTAGCTAGTCGTTACACAGATACGCAGTATTTT; j_call: TRBJ2-3; d_call: NA; clone_size: NA; v_call: TRBV7-2
cdr3_aa: CAGGSHTKGGYTF; cdr3_nt: TGTGCCGGCGGGTCACATACCAAGGGTGGCTACACCTTC; j_call: TRBJ1-2; d_call: NA; clone_size: NA; v_call: TRBV30
cdr3_aa: CASNVMTVAGWNEQFF; cdr3_nt: TGTGCCAGCAACGTGATGACGGTAGCTGGGTGGAATGAGCAGTTCTTC; j_call: TRBJ2-1; d_call: NA; clone_size: NA; v_call: TRBV5-6
cdr3_aa: CASSQPRLTGETQYF; cdr3_nt: TGTGCCAGCAGCCAACCCCGACTTACGGGGGAGACCCAGTACTTC; j_call: TRBJ2-5; d_call: NA; clone_size: NA; v_call: TRBV3-1/TRBV3-2
cdr3_aa: CASRHTGDGAGELFF; cdr3_nt: TGCGCCAGCAGGCATACAGGGGATGGGGCCGGGGAGCTGTTTTTT; j_call: TRBJ2-2; d_call: TRBD1; clone_size: NA; v_call: TRBV5-1
cdr3_aa: CASSLSGVGQNYEQYF; cdr3_nt: TGTGCCAGCAGCTTATCCGGCGTGGGACAGAATTACGAGCAGTACTTC; j_call: TRBJ2-7; d_call: TRBD1; clone_size: NA; v_call: TRBV7-3
cdr3_aa: CASSFGTGGIQPQHF; cdr3_nt: TGTGCCAGCAGCTTTGGGACAGGTGGTATTCAGCCCCAGCATTTT; j_call: TRBJ1-5; d_call: TRBD1; clone_size: NA; v_call: TRBV6-2/TRBV6-3
cdr3_aa: CASSYWTGDYGYTF; cdr3_nt: TGTGCCAGCAGTTACTGGACAGGGGACTATGGCTACACCTTC; j_call: TRBJ1-2; d_call: TRBD1; clone_size: NA; v_call: TRBV6-2/TRBV6-3
cdr3_aa: CAIMGQGHYEQYF; cdr3_nt: TGTGCCATCATGGGGCAGGGGCACTACGAGCAGTACTTC; j_call: TRBJ2-7; d_call: NA; clone_size: NA; v_call: TRBV10-3
cdr3_aa: CSVVITRGGEQYF; cdr3_nt: TGCAGCGTTGTTATCACTAGAGGTGGCGAGCAGTACTTC; j_call: TRBJ2-7; d_call: NA; clone_size: NA; v_call: TRBV29-1
cdr3_aa: CASSSSGTVFGELFF; cdr3_nt: TGTGCCAGCAGCTCCTCCGGGACAGTGTTTGGGGAGCTGTTTTTT; j_call: TRBJ2-2; d_call: TRBD1; clone_size: NA; v_call: TRBV11-3
cdr3_aa: CASSLVDRSSTQYF; cdr3_nt: TGTGCCAGTAGTTTGGTGGACAGAAGTAGCACGCAGTATTTT; j_call: TRBJ2-3; d_call: NA; clone_size: NA; v_call: TRBV19
cdr3_aa: CASSQKPGVTDTQYF; cdr3_nt: TGTGCCAGCAGCCAAAAGCCGGGGGTCACAGATACGCAGTATTTT; j_call: TRBJ2-3; d_call: NA; clone_size: NA; v_call: TRBV3-1/TRBV3-2
cdr3_aa: CASSSHPGQTEEGTEAFF; cdr3_nt: TGTGCCAGCAGCTCGCATCCGGGACAGACAGAGGAAGGCACTGAAGCTTTCTTT; j_call: TRBJ1-1; d_call: TRBD1; clone_size: NA; v_call: TRBV9
cdr3_aa: CASSSRGLAGDWETQYF; cdr3_nt: TGTGCCAGCAGTTCCCGGGGACTAGCGGGAGACTGGGAGACCCAGTACTTC; j_call: TRBJ2-5; d_call: TRBD2; clone_size: once; v_call: TRBV28
cdr3_aa: CASSKTPGSEAFF; cdr3_nt: TGTGCCAGCAGTAAGACCCCGGGATCCGAGGCTTTCTTT; j_call: TRBJ1-1; d_call: NA; clone_size: NA; v_call: TRBV6-1
cdr3_aa: CASSLQGNTEAFF; cdr3_nt: TGTGCCAGCAGTTTACAGGGGAACACTGAAGCTTTCTTT; j_call: TRBJ1-1; d_call: NA; clone_size: NA; v_call: TRBV27
cdr3_aa: CASSSSTGENSPLHF; cdr3_nt: TGTGCCAGCAGCTCCTCGACAGGGGAGAATTCACCCCTCCACTTT; j_call: TRBJ1-6; d_call: TRBD1; clone_size: NA; v_call: TRBV11-3
cdr3_aa: CASSLQGEAFF; cdr3_nt: TGTGCCAGCTCACTACAGGGTGAAGCTTTCTTT; j_call: TRBJ1-1; d_call: NA; clone_size: once; v_call: TRBV18
cdr3_aa: CASSRTSGRIGELFF; cdr3_nt: TGCGCCAGCAGCCGGACTAGCGGGAGAATCGGGGAGCTGTTTTTT; j_call: TRBJ2-2; d_call: TRBD2; clone_size: NA; v_call: TRBV10-2
cdr3_aa: CASSLVRGSAVLSTDTQYF; cdr3_nt: TGTGCCAGCAGCTTAGTCCGGGGGTCTGCGGTACTGAGCACAGATACGCAGTATTTT; j_call: TRBJ2-3; d_call: NA; clone_size: NA; v_call: TRBV11-3
cdr3_aa: CASSILAADTGELFF; cdr3_nt: TGTGCCAGTAGTATACTAGCGGCGGACACCGGGGAGCTGTTTTTT; j_call: TRBJ2-2; d_call: TRBD2; clone_size: NA; v_call: TRBV19
cdr3_aa: CASSETGTGISGELFF; cdr3_nt: TGTGCCAGCAGTGAAACGGGGACAGGGATCTCCGGGGAGCTGTTTTTT; j_call: TRBJ2-2; d_call: TRBD1; clone_size: NA; v_call: TRBV25-1
cdr3_aa: CASSVSGDYGYTF; cdr3_nt: TGTGCCAGCAGTGTTTCGGGGGACTATGGCTACACCTTC; j_call: TRBJ1-2; d_call: NA; clone_size: NA; v_call: TRBV2
cdr3_aa: CASRGLGYGYEQYF; cdr3_nt: TGTGCCAGCAGGGGACTAGGATATGGCTACGAGCAGTACTTC; j_call: TRBJ2-7; d_call: TRBD2; clone_size: few; v_call: TRBV2
cdr3_aa: CASSRRTGNAEAFF; cdr3_nt: TGTGCCAGCAGTCGTAGGACAGGGAACGCTGAAGCTTTCTTT; j_call: TRBJ1-1; d_call: TRBD1; clone_size: NA; v_call: TRBV28
cdr3_aa: CASSLNPYGPDTQYF; cdr3_nt: TGTGCCAGCAGCTTGAACCCCTACGGTCCAGATACGCAGTATTTT; j_call: TRBJ2-3; d_call: NA; clone_size: NA; v_call: TRBV5-4
cdr3_aa: CASGSGGYEQYF; cdr3_nt: TGTGCCAGCGGATCAGGGGGCTACGAGCAGTACTTC; j_call: TRBJ2-7; d_call: TRBD1; clone_size: NA; v_call: TRBV11-2
cdr3_aa: CASSQGLAGELFF; cdr3_nt: TGCGCCAGCAGCCAAGGACTAGCCGGGGAGCTGTTTTTT; j_call: TRBJ2-2; d_call: NA; clone_size: few; v_call: TRBV4-1
cdr3_aa: CASGESYEQYF; cdr3_nt: TGTGCCAGCGGAGAATCCTACGAGCAGTACTTC; j_call: TRBJ2-7; d_call: NA; clone_size: NA; v_call: TRBV6-5
cdr3_aa: CASSDNRGYEKLFF; cdr3_nt: TGTGCCAGCAGTGATAACAGGGGTTACGAAAAACTGTTTTTT; j_call: TRBJ1-4; d_call: TRBD1; clone_size: NA; v_call: TRBV2
cdr3_aa: CAWRTGGRETQYF; cdr3_nt: TGTGCCTGGAGGACAGGGGGTCGTGAGACCCAGTACTTC; j_call: TRBJ2-5; d_call: TRBD1; clone_size: NA; v_call: TRBV30
cdr3_aa: CASSLVGQGTRGYTF; cdr3_nt: TGTGCCAGCAGCTTAGTGGGCCAGGGGACACGGGGCTACACCTTC; j_call: TRBJ1-2; d_call: NA; clone_size: NA; v_call: TRBV7-9
cdr3_aa: CASSVDGSEKLFF; cdr3_nt: TGTGCCAGCAGCGTAGATGGTAGTGAAAAACTGTTTTTT; j_call: TRBJ1-4; d_call: NA; clone_size: NA; v_call: TRBV9
cdr3_aa: CASSGPGLASTDTQYF; cdr3_nt: TGTGCCAGCAGCGGGCCGGGACTAGCTAGCACAGATACGCAGTATTTT; j_call: TRBJ2-3; d_call: TRBD2; clone_size: NA; v_call: TRBV5-4
cdr3_aa: CASSKQGGYGYTF; cdr3_nt: TGTGCCAGCAGCAAGCAGGGGGGCTATGGCTACACCTTC; j_call: TRBJ1-2; d_call: TRBD1; clone_size: NA; v_call: TRBV27
cdr3_aa: CASSMGQTQETQYF; cdr3_nt: TGCGCCAGCAGCATGGGACAGACTCAAGAGACCCAGTACTTC; j_call: TRBJ2-5; d_call: TRBD1; clone_size: few; v_call: TRBV5-1
cdr3_aa: CSVGRGLTYEQYF; cdr3_nt: TGCAGCGTTGGCAGGGGCCTAACCTACGAGCAGTACTTC; j_call: TRBJ2-7; d_call: NA; clone_size: NA; v_call: TRBV29-1
cdr3_aa: CASSHGTGVVNGYTF; cdr3_nt: TGCGCCAGCAGCCACGGTACAGGGGTCGTAAATGGCTACACCTTC; j_call: TRBJ1-2; d_call: TRBD1; clone_size: NA; v_call: TRBV4-3
cdr3_aa: CASSLAGENYEQYF; cdr3_nt: TGTGCCAGCAGCTTAGCGGGAGAGAACTACGAGCAGTACTTC; j_call: TRBJ2-7; d_call: NA; clone_size: NA; v_call: TRBV13
cdr3_aa: CATWALVSSGNTIYF; cdr3_nt: TGTGCCACCTGGGCACTGGTCAGCTCTGGAAACACCATATATTTT; j_call: TRBJ1-3; d_call: NA; clone_size: NA; v_call: TRBV28